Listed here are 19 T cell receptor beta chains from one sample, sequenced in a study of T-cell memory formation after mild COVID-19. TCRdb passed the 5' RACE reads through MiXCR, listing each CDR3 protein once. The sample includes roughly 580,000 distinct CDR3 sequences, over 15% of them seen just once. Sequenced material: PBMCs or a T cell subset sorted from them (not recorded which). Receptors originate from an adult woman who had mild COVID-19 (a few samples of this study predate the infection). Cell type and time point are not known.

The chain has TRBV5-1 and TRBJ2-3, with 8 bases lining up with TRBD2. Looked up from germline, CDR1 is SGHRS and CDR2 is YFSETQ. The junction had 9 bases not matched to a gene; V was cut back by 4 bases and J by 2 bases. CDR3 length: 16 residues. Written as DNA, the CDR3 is TGCGCCAGCAGCCCCCCTGAGCGGGGGAACACAGATACGCAGTATTTT. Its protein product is CASSPPERGNTDTQYF.

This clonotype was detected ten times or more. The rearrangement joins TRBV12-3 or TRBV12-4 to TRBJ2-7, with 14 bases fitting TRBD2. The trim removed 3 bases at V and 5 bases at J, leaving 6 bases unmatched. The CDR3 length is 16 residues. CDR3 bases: TGTGCCAGCAGTTTCCTGTGGACTAGCGGGAGGCACGAGCAGTACTTC. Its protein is CASSFLWTSGRHEQYF.

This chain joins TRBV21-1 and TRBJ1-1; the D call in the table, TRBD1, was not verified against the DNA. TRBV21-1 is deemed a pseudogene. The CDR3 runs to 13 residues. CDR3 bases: TGTGCCAGCAGCAAAGTCAGGGATACTGAAGCTTTCTTT. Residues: CASSKVRDTEAFF.

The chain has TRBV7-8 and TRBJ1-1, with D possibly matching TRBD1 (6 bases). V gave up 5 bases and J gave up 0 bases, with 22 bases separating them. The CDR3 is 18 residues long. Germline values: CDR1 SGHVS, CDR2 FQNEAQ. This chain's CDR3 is CASSRTVKQGPLNTEAFF. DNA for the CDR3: TGTGCCAGCAGCAGGACCGTGAAACAGGGACCCCTGAACACTGAAGCTTTCTTT.

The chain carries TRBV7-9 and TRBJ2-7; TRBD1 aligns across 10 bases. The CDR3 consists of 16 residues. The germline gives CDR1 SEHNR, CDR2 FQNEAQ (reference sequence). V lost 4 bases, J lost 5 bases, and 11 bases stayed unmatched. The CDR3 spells CASSSLGLDRGNEQYF. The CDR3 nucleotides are TGTGCCAGCAGCTCCCTTGGGTTGGACAGGGGGAACGAGCAGTACTTC.

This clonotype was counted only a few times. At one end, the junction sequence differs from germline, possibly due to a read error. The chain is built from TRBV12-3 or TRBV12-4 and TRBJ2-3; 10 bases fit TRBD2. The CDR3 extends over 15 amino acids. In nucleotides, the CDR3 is TGTGCCAGCAGCTTAGCGGGAGGCAACACAGATACGCAGTATTTT. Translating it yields CASSLAGGNTDTQYF.

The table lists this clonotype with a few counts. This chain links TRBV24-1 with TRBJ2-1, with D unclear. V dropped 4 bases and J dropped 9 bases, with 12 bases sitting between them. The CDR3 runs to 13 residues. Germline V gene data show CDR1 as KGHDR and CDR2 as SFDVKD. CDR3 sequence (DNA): TGTGCCACCAGTGACGAGTGGAGACGTGAGCAGTTCTTC. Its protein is CATSDEWRREQFF.

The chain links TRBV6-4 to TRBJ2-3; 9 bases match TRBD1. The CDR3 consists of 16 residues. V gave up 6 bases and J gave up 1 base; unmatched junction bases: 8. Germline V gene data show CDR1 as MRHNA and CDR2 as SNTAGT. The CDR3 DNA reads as TGTGCCAGCAGCCCAGGGACAGGGATTGGCACAGATACGCAGTATTTT. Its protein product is CASSPGTGIGTDTQYF.

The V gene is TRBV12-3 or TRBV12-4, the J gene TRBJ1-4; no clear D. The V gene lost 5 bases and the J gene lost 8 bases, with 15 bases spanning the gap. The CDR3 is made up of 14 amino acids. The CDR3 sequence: CASSPRRLGEKLFF. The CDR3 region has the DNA TGTGCCAGCAGTCCCCGGCGGTTAGGAGAAAAACTGTTTTTT.

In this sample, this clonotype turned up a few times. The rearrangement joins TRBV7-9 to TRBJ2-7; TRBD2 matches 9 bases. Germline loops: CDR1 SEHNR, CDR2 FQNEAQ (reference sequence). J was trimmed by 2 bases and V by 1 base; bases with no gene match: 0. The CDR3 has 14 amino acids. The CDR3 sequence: CASSLERGAYEQYF. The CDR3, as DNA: TGTGCCAGCAGCTTAGAGCGGGGGGCCTACGAGCAGTACTTC.

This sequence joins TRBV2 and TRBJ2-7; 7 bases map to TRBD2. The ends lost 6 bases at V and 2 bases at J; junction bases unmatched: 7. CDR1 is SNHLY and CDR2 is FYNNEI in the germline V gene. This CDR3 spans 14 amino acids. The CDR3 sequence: CASRRLAGPYEQYF. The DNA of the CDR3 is TGTGCCAGCAGGCGACTAGCCGGGCCCTACGAGCAGTACTTC.

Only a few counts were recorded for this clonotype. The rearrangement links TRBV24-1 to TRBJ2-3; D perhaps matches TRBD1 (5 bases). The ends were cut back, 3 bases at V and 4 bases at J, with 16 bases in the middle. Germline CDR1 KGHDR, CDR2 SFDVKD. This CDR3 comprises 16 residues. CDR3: CATSDPLGRVADTQYF. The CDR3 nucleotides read TGTGCCACCAGTGATCCGTTGGGCAGGGTGGCAGATACGCAGTATTTT.

The CDR3 loop reads CASRQEEQGRNTEAFF. The CDR3 region has the DNA TGCGCCAGCAGACAAGAGGAACAGGGGCGGAACACTGAAGCTTTCTTT. The V gene is TRBV5-1, the J gene TRBJ1-1; 7 bases agree with TRBD1. The CDR3 consists of 16 residues. Germline CDR1 reads SGHRS; CDR2 reads YFSETQ. V was clipped by 5 bases and J by 1 base; unmatched bases: 11. The full variable domain, rest sourced from reference TRBV5-1 and TRBJ1-1, is KAGVTQTPRYLIKTRGQQVTLSCSPISGHRSVSWYQQTPGQGLQFLFEYFSETQRNKGNFPGRFSGRQFSNSRSEMNVSTLELGDSALYLCASRQEEQGRNTEAFFGQGTRLTVV.

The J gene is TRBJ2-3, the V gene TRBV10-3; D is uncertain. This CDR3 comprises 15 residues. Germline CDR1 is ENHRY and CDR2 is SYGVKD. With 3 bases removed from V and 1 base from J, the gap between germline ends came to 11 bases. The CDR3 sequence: CAISEWVSRTDTQYF. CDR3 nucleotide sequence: TGTGCCATCAGTGAATGGGTCAGTCGCACAGATACGCAGTATTTT.

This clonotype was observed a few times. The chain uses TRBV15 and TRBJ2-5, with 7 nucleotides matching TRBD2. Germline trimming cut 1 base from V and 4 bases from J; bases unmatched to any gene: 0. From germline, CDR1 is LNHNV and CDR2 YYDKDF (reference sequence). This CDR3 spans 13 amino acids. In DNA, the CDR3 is TGTGCCACCAGCAGAGGCGGGAGAGAGACCCAGTACTTC. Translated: CATSRGGRETQYF.

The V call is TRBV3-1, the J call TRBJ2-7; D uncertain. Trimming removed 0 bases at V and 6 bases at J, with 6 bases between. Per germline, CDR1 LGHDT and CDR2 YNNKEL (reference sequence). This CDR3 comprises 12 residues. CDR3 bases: TGTGCCAGCAGCCAAGATATGTCCGAGCAGTACTTC. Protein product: CASSQDMSEQYF.

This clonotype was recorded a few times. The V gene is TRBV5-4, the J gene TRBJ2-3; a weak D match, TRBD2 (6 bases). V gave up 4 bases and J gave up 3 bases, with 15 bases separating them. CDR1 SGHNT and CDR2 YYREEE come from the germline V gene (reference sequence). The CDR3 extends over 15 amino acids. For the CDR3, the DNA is TGTGCCAGCAGCAAGGAGGCGGGATCAACAGATACGCAGTATTTT. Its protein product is CASSKEAGSTDTQYF.

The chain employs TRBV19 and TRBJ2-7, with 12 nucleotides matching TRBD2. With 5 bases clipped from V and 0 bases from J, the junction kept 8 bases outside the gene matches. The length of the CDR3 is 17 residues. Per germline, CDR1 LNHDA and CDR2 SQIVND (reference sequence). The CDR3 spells CASSSTSTSGGSYEQYF. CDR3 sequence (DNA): TGTGCCAGTAGTTCCACATCGACTAGCGGGGGCTCCTACGAGCAGTACTTC.

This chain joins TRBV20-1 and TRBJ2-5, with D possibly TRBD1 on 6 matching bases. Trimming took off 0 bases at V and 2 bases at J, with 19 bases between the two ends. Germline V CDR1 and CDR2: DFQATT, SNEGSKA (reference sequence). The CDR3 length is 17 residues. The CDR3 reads CSAREILAVRGQETQYF. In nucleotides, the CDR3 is TGCAGTGCTAGAGAGATTTTGGCCGTCAGGGGTCAAGAGACCCAGTACTTC.